The count of the clone carrying this TCR beta chain is one. This record belongs to a study of technical replicates of blood from a handful of donors. Profiling relied on immunoSEQ multiplex PCR, and the TCRdb table lists in-frame clones only, not all of them. Of about 83,000 clones listed, 96% are singletons. The receptor comes from a human donor in good health. The sequencing input was T cells isolated from PBMCs.

In DNA, the CDR3 is TGTGCCAGCAGCCAAGATGTGCGGGAGGATACGCAGTATTTT. Translating gives CASSQDVREDTQYF. The chain couples TRBV4-2 to TRBJ2-3, with 7 bases that match TRBD2. CDR1 LGHNA and CDR2 YNFKEQ come from the germline V gene. J lost 6 bases, V lost 0 bases, and 3 bases had no gene match. The CDR3 runs to 14 residues.